This T cell receptor beta chain came from a study of read filtering for tumor transcriptome and immune sequencing. In the study overall: Mean patient age was approximately 66 years, range 47 to 80; approximately 18 male, roughly 14 female.

V dropped 3 bases and J dropped 5 bases, with 10 bases sitting between them. The CDR3 is made up of 14 amino acids. CDR1 is KGHSH and CDR2 is LQKENI in the germline V gene. At the time of active disease, bone marrow was collected from every patient. This clonotype was detected ten times or more. Antigen specificity is unknown. Findings and limits, study-wide: Even smaller IR-seq throughput identified most shared clonotypes. Sorted CD138-negative bone marrow cells were not purified T cells.

The library was built from 400 ng RNA with molecular barcoded adaptors for alpha/delta and beta/gamma chains. TCRdb called the reads again in MiXCR, with one record for every CDR3 protein. Here the sample spans 25,000 to 35,000 distinct CDR3 sequences, around an eighth being singletons. The receptor comes from a donor aged 40 or over with multiple myeloma. Sequencing was done on a sample of a population of CD138-negative cells sorted from bone marrow. The gene calls are TRBV18 and TRBJ2-2; possibly TRBD2 for D (6 bases). Here the CDR3 reads CASSPSTRTGELFF. The CDR3 DNA is TGTGCCAGCTCACCTTCGACTAGAACCGGGGAGCTGTTTTTT.